This T cell receptor (beta chain) is drawn from a study of T cells after yellow fever vaccination (dated by TCRdb to the late 2010s). Context from the whole study: Libraries from fractions with low cell numbers were prepared with the SMART-Seq v4 Ultra Low Input RNA kit. To follow T-cell clones before and after both primary and booster YFV17D yellow fever vaccination, bulk TCR alpha and beta repertoires underwent longitudinal sequencing. Two healthy male donors made up the cohort, one aged 18 to 30 years and the other aged 30 to 40 years. Blood samples were taken at several timepoints before and after primary and secondary immunization, and bulk PBMC replicates and cell subsets were isolated. Overall results and qualifications from the work: Computational filtering was required because FACS-sorted repertoires could contain abundant contaminating clonotypes from the bulk population. Compared with the primary T-cell response, the secondary T-cell response was weaker but faster, peaking on day 5 rather than day 15. Only a couple of donors were included in the study, so the extent to which the findings can be generalized is limited. Most clones expanded after primary vaccination were re-detected after the booster (96% of CD4 and approximately 89% of CD8), suggesting broad memory maintenance. A small fraction of clonotypes appeared in both the CD4 and CD8 compartments, likely as a result of convergent recombination.

Data came from an Illumina NovaSeq 6000. TCR cDNA was synthesized by 5'RACE template switching, which introduced a universal primer site and unique molecular identifiers. Priming of cDNA synthesis was performed from both the TCR alpha and TCR beta constant segments. Two PCR steps were used to amplify libraries, with sample barcodes and sequencing adapters being added in the second step. Sequencing of the libraries was done on either Illumina HiSeq 2500 (2x100 bp) or NovaSeq (2x150 bp). In the authors' own workflow: Reads were demultiplexed and collapsed into UMI consensus sequences with MIGEC, and V(D)J alignment was performed with MiXCR. Vaccine-responding clonotypes were defined with edgeR using replicate PBMC samples, requiring FDR below 0.01 and a log2 fold change above 5 up to day 15. Bulk clonotypes were assigned CD4 or CD8 identity according to which sequenced CD4 or CD8 repertoire held them at higher abundance. TCRdb handled the public reads itself, with Q25 trimming in fastp and clone calling in MiXCR, and kept productive beta chains. Under each unique CDR3 protein, matching rows form one entry showing the most common genes and DNA. Clone size and V and J calls follow TCRdb, not the original study. The sample has some 300,000 distinct CDR3 sequences on record, 8.5% to 10% of them singletons. The ten largest clones add up to around 3.3% of the sample.

The sample's treatment or condition label is to be understood as: live attenuated yellow fever vaccine strain. PBMCs were isolated from peripheral blood using a standard Ficoll-Paque protocol. Dynabeads CD4 and CD8 positive selection kits were used to isolate the CD4 and CD8 T-cell fractions. TriZol was used to extract RNA from bulk PBMCs, from CD4 and CD8 fractions, and from dextramer-positive and dextramer-negative fractions. From cysteine to phenylalanine, the CDR3 is 14 amino acids long. The only DNA kept is the CDR3, 42 bases in frame from the first base. Reading the germline V gene (reference sequence) gives CDR1 DFQATT and CDR2 SNEGSKA. Trimming leaves V shorter by 5 bases and J shorter by 4 bases, with the junction holding 6 bases beyond the gene matches. Note on this clonotype: The antigen it binds to is not known. No base quality information exists; no much larger clone differs at one position.

The chain is encoded by TRBV20-1 joined to TRBJ2-1; TRBD1 matches 9 bases in the middle. This receptor was taken from a man between 18 and 35 years old who received the YFV17D yellow fever vaccine. The material sequenced was CD4+ T cells sorted from PBMCs, taken 5 days after the yellow fever booster vaccination. The DNA sequence reads TGCAGTGCTGATGGGACAGGGAGGTACAATGAGCAGTTCTTC. This is translated as CSADGTGRYNEQFF.